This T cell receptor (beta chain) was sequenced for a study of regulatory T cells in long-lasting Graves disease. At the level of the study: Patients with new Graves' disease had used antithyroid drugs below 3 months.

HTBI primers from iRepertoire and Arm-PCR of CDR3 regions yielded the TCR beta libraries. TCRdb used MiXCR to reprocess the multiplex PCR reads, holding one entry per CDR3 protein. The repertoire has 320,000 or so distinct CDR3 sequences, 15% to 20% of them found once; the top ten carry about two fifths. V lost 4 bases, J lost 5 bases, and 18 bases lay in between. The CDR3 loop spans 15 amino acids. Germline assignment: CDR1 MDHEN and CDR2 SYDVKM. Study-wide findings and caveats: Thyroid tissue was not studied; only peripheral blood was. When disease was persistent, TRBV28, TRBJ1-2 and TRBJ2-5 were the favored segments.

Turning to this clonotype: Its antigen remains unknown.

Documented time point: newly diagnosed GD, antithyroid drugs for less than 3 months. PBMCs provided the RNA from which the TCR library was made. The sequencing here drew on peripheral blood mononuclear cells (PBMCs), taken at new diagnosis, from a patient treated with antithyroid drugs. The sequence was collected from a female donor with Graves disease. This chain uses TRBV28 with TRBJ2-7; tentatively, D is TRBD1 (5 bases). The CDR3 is CASSSGSPPDNEQYF. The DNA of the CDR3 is TGTGCCAGCAGTTCCGGGTCGCCCCCGGACAACGAGCAGTACTTC.